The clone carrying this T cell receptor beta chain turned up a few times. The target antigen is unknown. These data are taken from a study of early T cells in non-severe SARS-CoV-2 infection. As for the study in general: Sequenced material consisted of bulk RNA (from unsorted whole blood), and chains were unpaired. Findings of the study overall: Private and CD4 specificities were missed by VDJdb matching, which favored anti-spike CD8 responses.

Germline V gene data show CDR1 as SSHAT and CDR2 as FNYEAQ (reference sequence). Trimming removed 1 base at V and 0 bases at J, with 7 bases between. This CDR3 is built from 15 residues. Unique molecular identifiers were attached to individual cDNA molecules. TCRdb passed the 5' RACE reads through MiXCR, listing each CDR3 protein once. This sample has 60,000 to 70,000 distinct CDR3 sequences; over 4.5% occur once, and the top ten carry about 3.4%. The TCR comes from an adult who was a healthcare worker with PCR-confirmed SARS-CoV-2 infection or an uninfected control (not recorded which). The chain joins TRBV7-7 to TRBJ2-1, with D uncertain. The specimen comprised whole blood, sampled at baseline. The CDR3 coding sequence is TGTGCCAGCAGCTTAGGCGGACCCTCCTACAATGAGCAGTTCTTC. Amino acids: CASSLGGPSYNEQFF.